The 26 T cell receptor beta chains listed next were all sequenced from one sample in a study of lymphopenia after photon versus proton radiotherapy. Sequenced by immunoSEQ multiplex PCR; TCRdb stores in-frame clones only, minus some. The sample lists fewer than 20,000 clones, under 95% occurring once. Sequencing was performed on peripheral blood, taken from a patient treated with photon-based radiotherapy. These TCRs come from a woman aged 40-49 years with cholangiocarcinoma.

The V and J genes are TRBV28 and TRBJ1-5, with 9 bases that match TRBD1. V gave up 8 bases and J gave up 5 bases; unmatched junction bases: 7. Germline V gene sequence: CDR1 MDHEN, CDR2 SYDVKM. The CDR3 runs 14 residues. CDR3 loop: CASAGTGLYQPQHF. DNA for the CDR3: TGTGCCAGCGCCGGGACAGGGTTATATCAGCCCCAGCATTTT. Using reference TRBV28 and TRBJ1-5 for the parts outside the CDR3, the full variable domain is DVKVTQSSRYLVKRTGEKVFLECVQDMDHENMFWYRQDPGLGLRLIYFSYDVKMKEKGDIPEGYSVSREKKERFSLILESASTNQTSMYLCASAGTGLYQPQHFGDGTRLSIL.

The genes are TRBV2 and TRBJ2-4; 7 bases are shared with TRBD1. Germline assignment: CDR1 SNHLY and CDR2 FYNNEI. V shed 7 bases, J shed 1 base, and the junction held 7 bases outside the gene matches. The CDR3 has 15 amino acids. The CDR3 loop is CASNLDRAAKNIQYF. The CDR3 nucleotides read TGTGCCAGCAATTTAGACAGGGCGGCCAAAAACATTCAGTACTTC.

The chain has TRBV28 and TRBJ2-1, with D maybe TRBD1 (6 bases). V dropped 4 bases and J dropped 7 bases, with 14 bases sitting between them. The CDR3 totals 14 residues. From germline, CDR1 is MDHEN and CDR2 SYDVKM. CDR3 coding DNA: TGTGCCAGCAGTTATCCCGGGACAATGAATGAGCAGTTCTTC. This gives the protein CASSYPGTMNEQFF.

This CDR3 reads CASSREGDRGFEAFF. CDR3 coding DNA: TGTGCCAGCTCACGTGAGGGGGACAGGGGTTTTGAAGCTTTCTTT. The rearrangement joins TRBV18 to TRBJ1-1, with TRBD1 matching 10 bases. V lost 4 bases, J lost 7 bases, and 9 bases stayed unmatched. Per the germline V gene, CDR1 is KGHSH and CDR2 is LQKENI. The CDR3 is made up of 15 amino acids.

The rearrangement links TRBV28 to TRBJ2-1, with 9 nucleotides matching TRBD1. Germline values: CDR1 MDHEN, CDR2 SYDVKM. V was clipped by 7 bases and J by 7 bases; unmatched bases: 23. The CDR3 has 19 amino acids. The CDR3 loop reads CASMTGRVGTGRNRNEQFF. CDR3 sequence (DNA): TGTGCCAGCATGACGGGGCGGGTGGGGACAGGGCGTAATAGGAATGAGCAGTTCTTC.

The CDR3 sequence: CASSPRTGTDTQYF. CDR3 bases: TGTGCCAGCAGCCCCCGGACAGGAACAGATACGCAGTATTTT. The V and J genes are TRBV4-2 and TRBJ2-3; 7 bases align to TRBD1. V trimming: 4 bases; J trimming: 3 bases; junction bases outside the gene matches: 4. The CDR3 loop spans 14 amino acids. The V gene's germline CDR1 is LGHNA and CDR2 YNFKEQ.

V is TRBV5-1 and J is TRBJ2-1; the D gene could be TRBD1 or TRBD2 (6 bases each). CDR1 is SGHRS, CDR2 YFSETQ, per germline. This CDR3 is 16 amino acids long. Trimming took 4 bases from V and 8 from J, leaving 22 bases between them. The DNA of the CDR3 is TGCGCCAGCAGCCCCCTCTCGGGGGCCGGTTCTTATGAGCAGTTCTTC. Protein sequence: CASSPLSGAGSYEQFF.

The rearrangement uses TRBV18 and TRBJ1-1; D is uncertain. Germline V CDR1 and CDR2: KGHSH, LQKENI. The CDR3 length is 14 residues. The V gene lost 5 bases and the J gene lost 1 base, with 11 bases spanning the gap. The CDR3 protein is CASSRVEANTEAFF. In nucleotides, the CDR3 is TGTGCCAGCTCAAGGGTGGAGGCGAACACTGAAGCTTTCTTT.

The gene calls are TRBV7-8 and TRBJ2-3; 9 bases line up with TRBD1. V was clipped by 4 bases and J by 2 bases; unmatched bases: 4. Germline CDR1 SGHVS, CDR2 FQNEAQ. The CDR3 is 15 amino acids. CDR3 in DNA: TGTGCCAGCAGCTCGGGACAGGGAGCCACAGATACGCAGTATTTT. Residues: CASSSGQGATDTQYF.

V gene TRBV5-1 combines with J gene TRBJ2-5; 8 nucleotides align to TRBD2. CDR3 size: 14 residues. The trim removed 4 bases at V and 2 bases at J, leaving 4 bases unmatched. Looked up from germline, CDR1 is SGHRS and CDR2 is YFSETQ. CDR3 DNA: TGCGCCAGCAGCCGAGCGGGGGAACAAGAGACCCAGTACTTC. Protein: CASSRAGEQETQYF.

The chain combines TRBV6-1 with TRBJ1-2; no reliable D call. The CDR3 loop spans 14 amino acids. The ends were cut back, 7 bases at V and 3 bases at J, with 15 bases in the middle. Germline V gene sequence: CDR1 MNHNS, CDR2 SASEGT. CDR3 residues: CASTLSLSDYGYTF. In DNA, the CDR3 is TGTGCCAGCACCCTAAGTCTCAGTGACTATGGCTACACCTTC.

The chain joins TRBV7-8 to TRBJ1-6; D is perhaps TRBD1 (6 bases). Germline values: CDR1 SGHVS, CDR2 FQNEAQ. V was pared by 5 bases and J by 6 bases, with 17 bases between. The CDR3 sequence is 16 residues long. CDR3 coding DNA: TGTGCCAGCAGCCCGTCCTACAGGGAGTCTAATTCACCCCTCCACTTT. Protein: CASSPSYRESNSPLHF. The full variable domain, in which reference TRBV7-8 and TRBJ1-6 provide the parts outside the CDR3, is GAGVSQSPRYKVAKRGQDVALRCDPISGHVSLFWYQQALGQGPEFLTYFQNEAQLDKSGLPSDRFFAERPEGSVSTLKIQRTQQEDSAVYLCASSPSYRESNSPLHFGNGTRLTVT.

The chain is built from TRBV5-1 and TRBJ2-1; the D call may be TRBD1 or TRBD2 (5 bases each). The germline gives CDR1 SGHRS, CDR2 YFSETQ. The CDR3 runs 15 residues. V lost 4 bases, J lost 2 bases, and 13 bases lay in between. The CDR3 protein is CASSGTDQPYNEQFF. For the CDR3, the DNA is TGCGCCAGCAGCGGGACGGACCAACCCTACAATGAGCAGTTCTTC. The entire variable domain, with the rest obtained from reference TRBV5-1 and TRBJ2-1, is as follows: KAGVTQTPRYLIKTRGQQVTLSCSPISGHRSVSWYQQTPGQGLQFLFEYFSETQRNKGNFPGRFSGRQFSNSRSEMNVSTLELGDSALYLCASSGTDQPYNEQFFGPGTRLTVL.

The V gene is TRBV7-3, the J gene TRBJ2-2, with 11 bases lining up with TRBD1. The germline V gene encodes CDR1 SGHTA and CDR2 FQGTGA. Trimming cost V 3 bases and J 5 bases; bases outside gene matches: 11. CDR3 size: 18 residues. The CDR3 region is CASSFLSPGTGGTGELFF. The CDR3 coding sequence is TGTGCCAGCAGCTTCCTCTCTCCCGGGACAGGGGGTACCGGGGAGCTGTTTTTT.

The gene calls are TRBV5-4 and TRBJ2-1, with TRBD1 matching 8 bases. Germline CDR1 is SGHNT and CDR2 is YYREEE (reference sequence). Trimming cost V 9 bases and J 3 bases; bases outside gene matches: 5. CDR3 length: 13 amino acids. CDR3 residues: CATAGTGYNEQFF. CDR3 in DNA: TGTGCCACCGCCGGGACAGGCTACAATGAGCAGTTCTTC.

The CDR3 DNA sequence: TGTGCCAGCAGTTTAGTGGGACTGGGCTACAATGAGCAGTTCTTC. It encodes CASSLVGLGYNEQFF. The chain combines TRBV28 with TRBJ2-1, with D maybe TRBD2 (6 bases). Trimming removed 2 bases from V and 3 bases from J, with 11 bases in between. The CDR3 loop spans 15 amino acids. From germline, CDR1 is MDHEN and CDR2 SYDVKM.

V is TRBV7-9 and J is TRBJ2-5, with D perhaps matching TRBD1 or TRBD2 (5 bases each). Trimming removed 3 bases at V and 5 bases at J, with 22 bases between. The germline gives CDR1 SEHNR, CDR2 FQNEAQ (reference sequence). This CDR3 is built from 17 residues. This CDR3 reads CASSLGVLGTRAETQYF. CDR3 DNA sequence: TGTGCCAGCAGCTTGGGGGTCTTAGGTACGAGGGCGGAGACCCAGTACTTC.

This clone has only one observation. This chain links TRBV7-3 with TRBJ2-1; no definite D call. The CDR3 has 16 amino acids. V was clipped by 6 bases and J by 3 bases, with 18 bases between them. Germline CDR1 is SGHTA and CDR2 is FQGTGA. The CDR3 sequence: CASRTPRGDNYNEQFF. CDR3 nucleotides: TGTGCCAGCAGGACCCCCCGCGGAGACAACTACAATGAGCAGTTCTTC.

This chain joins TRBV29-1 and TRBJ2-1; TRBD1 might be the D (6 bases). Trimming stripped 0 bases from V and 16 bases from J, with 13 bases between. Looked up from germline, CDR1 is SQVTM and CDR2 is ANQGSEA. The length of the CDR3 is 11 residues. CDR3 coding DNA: TGCAGCGTTGAAGATGGGGGCCTAGCTTTCTTC. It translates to CSVEDGGLAFF.

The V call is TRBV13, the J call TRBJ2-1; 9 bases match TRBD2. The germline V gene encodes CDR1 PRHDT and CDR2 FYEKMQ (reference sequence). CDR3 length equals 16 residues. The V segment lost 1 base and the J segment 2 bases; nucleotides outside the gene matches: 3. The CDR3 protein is CASSLEASGTYNEQFF. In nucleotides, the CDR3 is TGTGCCAGCAGCTTAGAGGCTAGCGGGACCTACAATGAGCAGTTCTTC.

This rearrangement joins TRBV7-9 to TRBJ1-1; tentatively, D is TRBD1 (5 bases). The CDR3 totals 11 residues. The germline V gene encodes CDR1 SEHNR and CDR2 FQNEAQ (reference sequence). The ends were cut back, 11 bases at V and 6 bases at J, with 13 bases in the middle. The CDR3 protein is CAGVLGAEAFF. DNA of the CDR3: TGTGCCGGGGTGCTGGGGGCTGAAGCTTTCTTT.

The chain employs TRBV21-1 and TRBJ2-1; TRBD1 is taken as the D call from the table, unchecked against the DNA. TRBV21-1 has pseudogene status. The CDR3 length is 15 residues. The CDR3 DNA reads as TGTGCCAGCAGCACAACAGGGGACACCTACAATGAGCAGTTCTTC. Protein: CASSTTGDTYNEQFF.

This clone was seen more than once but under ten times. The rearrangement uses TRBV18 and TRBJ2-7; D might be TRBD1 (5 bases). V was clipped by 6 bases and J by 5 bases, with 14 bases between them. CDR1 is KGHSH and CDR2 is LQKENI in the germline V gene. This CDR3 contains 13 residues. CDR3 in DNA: TGTGCCAGCTCGGGGCAGGGCAGGGACGAGCAGTACTTC. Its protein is CASSGQGRDEQYF.

CDR3 amino acids: CASRGLGVYNEQFF. The CDR3 coding sequence is TGTGCCAGCAGGGGGCTAGGTGTCTACAATGAGCAGTTCTTC. This chain joins TRBV27 and TRBJ2-1; D might be TRBD1 (5 bases). Germline CDR1 reads MNHEY; CDR2 reads SMNVEV (reference sequence). CDR3 length: 14 residues. V was pared by 6 bases and J by 3 bases, with 12 bases between.

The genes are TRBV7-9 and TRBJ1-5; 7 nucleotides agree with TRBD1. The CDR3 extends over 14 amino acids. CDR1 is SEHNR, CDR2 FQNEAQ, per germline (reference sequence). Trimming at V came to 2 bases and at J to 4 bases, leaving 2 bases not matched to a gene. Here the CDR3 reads CASSLSTGNQPQHF. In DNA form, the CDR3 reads TGTGCCAGCAGCTTATCGACAGGGAATCAGCCCCAGCATTTT.

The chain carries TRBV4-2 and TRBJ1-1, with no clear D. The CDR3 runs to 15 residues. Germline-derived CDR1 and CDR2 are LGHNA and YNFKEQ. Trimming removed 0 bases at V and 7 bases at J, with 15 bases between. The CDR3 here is CASSQEHAPRGEAFF. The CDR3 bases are TGTGCCAGCAGCCAAGAACACGCACCGCGGGGTGAAGCTTTCTTT.